These 27 T cell receptor beta chains were all obtained from the same sample, sequenced in a study of T cells in Graves' hyperthyroidism and ophthalmopathy. TCR beta CDR3 region amplification was performed from RNA transcripts. A first-round RT-PCR of the TCR CDR3 used the HTBI primer set. TCRdb reanalysed the multiplex PCR reads using MiXCR and keeps one entry per CDR3 protein. The repertoire includes 490,000 or so distinct CDR3 sequences, roughly 16% of them detected once, and about 29% sits in the top ten. The source material was blood. These receptors came from a woman in her twenties or thirties with Graves' ophthalmopathy.

The chain is built from TRBV18 and TRBJ2-5; tentative D call: TRBD2 (5 bases). CDR3 length: 11 amino acids. V lost 8 bases and J 7 bases, leaving 11 bases between the germline ends. Per germline, CDR1 KGHSH and CDR2 LQKENI. The CDR3, as DNA: TGTGCCAGCACCACCGGGGTGACCCAGTACTTC. This gives the protein CASTTGVTQYF.

Only a few counts were recorded for this clonotype. The limits of the CDR3 on the DNA are not certain, so only TCRdb's listed CDR3 is given. The CDR3 sequence is CASSLVGREYEQYFGPSNQPQHF. J is TRBJ1-5 and V is TRBV5-1. The CDR3 spans 23 residues, counting both ends. CDR1 and CDR2 (germline): SGHRS, YFSETQ.

The chain is built from TRBV5-5 and TRBJ2-3; tentatively, D is TRBD2 (6 bases). The CDR3 extends over 15 amino acids. Germline CDR1 is SGHKS and CDR2 is YYEKEE (reference sequence). V was pared by 5 bases and J by 2 bases, with 15 bases between. The CDR3 sequence is CASSDPSGHTDTQYF. CDR3 coding DNA: TGTGCCAGCAGTGATCCAAGCGGGCACACAGATACGCAGTATTTT.

In this sample, this clonotype turned up many times. The V and J genes are TRBV12-3 or TRBV12-4 and TRBJ1-3, with unresolved D. The CDR3 loop spans 16 amino acids. V lost 6 bases and J lost 1, with 16 bases in between. In DNA, the CDR3 is TGTGCCAGCAGGGCGTCGGATGAGGAATCTGGAAACACCATATATTTT. Translated: CASRASDEESGNTIYF.

The gene calls are TRBV6-1 and TRBJ2-3; 7 bases map to TRBD1. Germline V gives CDR1 MNHNS, CDR2 SASEGT. V lost 5 bases and J lost 4; bases outside the gene matches: 6. This CDR3 has 14 residues. The DNA for the CDR3 is TGTGCCAGCAGTCGACAGGGTTGGGCAGATACGCAGTATTTT. This codes for CASSRQGWADTQYF.

The V call is TRBV12-3 or TRBV12-4, the J call TRBJ2-4; D call uncertain. The CDR3 runs 15 residues. V was cut by 7 bases and J by 0 bases, with 13 bases left in between. The CDR3, as DNA: TGTGCCAGCACCGCCGGACCCTTAGCCAAAAACATTCAGTACTTC. This translates into CASTAGPLAKNIQYF.

The V and J genes are TRBV3-2 and TRBJ2-1. TRBV3-2 has pseudogene status. The CDR3 has 9 residues. The CDR3 region is CASRPGQFF. The CDR3 nucleotides are TGTGCCAGCAGACCTGGGCAGTTCTTC.

This clonotype was seen a few times. The chain combines TRBV9 with TRBJ2-1; D is ambiguous. Germline CDR1 reads SGDLS; CDR2 reads YYNGEE. V gave up 0 bases and J gave up 4 bases, with 11 bases separating them. The CDR3 totals 15 residues. CDR3 region: CASSVGAGSYNEQFF. The DNA for the CDR3 is TGTGCCAGCAGCGTAGGTGCAGGCAGTTACAATGAGCAGTTCTTC.

CDR3 residues: CATSAQGASGMNTEAFF. DNA of the CDR3: TGTGCCACCTCAGCACAGGGGGCGAGCGGGATGAACACTGAAGCTTTCTTT. The rearrangement joins TRBV10-3 to TRBJ1-1, with 9 positions matching TRBD1. Germline CDR1 is ENHRY and CDR2 is SYGVKD. The CDR3 is made up of 17 amino acids. After removal of 10 bases from V and 0 bases from J, the junction contained 15 bases not matched to a gene.

This clonotype was counted at least ten times. The chain links TRBV28 to TRBJ1-2, with D tentatively TRBD1 (6 bases). CDR3 length: 19 residues. V gave up 3 bases and J gave up 3 bases, with 26 bases separating them. Germline values: CDR1 MDHEN, CDR2 SYDVKM. Written as DNA, the CDR3 is TGTGCCAGCAGTTTTAGCGGCGGTTTTACAGGGTTAAGGGACTATGGCTACACCTTC. This codes for CASSFSGGFTGLRDYGYTF.

This clonotype was detected many times. The chain recombines TRBV27 with TRBJ2-6; TRBD2 matches 12 bases. The germline CDR1 and CDR2 sequences are MNHEY and SMNVEV (reference sequence). This CDR3 is built from 18 residues. V lost 8 bases to trimming and J lost 3 bases; unmatched junction nucleotides: 11. DNA for the CDR3: TGTGCCAGCGGCGAGCGACTAGCGGGAGAGGGTGGGGCCAACGTCCTGACTTTC. This translates into CASGERLAGEGGANVLTF.

This clonotype was found many times. The chain recombines TRBV7-9 with TRBJ2-7; D is undetermined. The CDR3 sequence is 12 residues long. Germline CDR1 reads SEHNR; CDR2 reads FQNEAQ (reference sequence). The V and J ends lost 4 bases and 2 bases respectively, with 6 bases between them. The CDR3 bases are TGTGCCAGCAGCTCCAACACCTACGAGCAGTACTTC. It codes for CASSSNTYEQYF.

In its sample, this clonotype was seen many times. The CDR3 DNA reads TGTGCCAGCAGCTTAGAGGTGCGTGGGGAGACCCAGTACTTC. Amino acids: CASSLEVRGETQYF. V gene TRBV11-2 combines with J gene TRBJ2-5; D not resolved. The germline V gene encodes CDR1 SGHAT and CDR2 FQNNGV. The V end lost 0 bases, the J end lost 5 bases, and 10 bases lay between the germline ends. The CDR3 has 14 residues.

This clonotype was detected many times. The CDR3 sequence is CSAQTSGSVAETQYF. DNA of the CDR3: TGCAGTGCTCAAACTAGCGGGAGTGTGGCGGAGACCCAGTACTTC. The V call is TRBV20-1, the J call TRBJ2-5; 11 bases map to TRBD2. CDR3 length: 15 amino acids. Germline trimming cut 5 bases from V and 5 bases from J; bases unmatched to any gene: 10. Germline lookup yields CDR1 DFQATT and CDR2 SNEGSKA (reference sequence).

Ten or more counts support this clonotype. The V and J genes are TRBV6-2 or TRBV6-3 and TRBJ2-7; D remains unclear. Germline CDR1 reads MNHEY; CDR2 reads SVGEGT. CDR3 length: 14 residues. Trimming took off 6 bases at V and 0 bases at J, with 12 bases between the two ends. The chain's CDR3 is CASRWALSSYEQYF. The CDR3 DNA reads as TGTGCCAGCAGATGGGCCTTAAGCTCCTACGAGCAGTACTTC.

This clonotype was picked up many times. Written as DNA, the CDR3 is TGCAGTGCCACGAGGGGTGGGGGCACAGATACGCAGTATTTT. This gives the protein CSATRGGGTDTQYF. This rearrangement joins TRBV20-1 to TRBJ2-3; D may match TRBD1 or TRBD2 (5 bases each). The V end lost 6 bases, the J end lost 1 base, and 14 bases lay between the germline ends. The CDR3 contains 14 residues. The V gene's germline CDR1 is DFQATT and CDR2 SNEGSKA (reference sequence).

This clonotype was found many times. The J gene is TRBJ2-3, the V gene TRBV7-8; 12 bases fit TRBD2. V lost 4 bases to trimming and J lost 4 bases; unmatched junction nucleotides: 9. The V gene's germline CDR1 is SGHVS and CDR2 FQNEAQ. The CDR3 is 17 residues long. The CDR3 DNA reads as TGTGCCAGCAGCTGGCCCCTAGCGGGAGGGTGGCCAGATACGCAGTATTTT. Protein: CASSWPLAGGWPDTQYF.

This clonotype came up many times. CDR3: CASSRAGTRSTGEQFF. CDR3 DNA: TGTGCCAGCAGCCGAGCGGGGACTAGATCCACCGGCGAGCAGTTCTTC. The chain recombines TRBV7-6 with TRBJ2-1, with TRBD2 matching 8 bases. V lost 5 bases to trimming and J lost 10 bases; unmatched junction nucleotides: 16. Per germline, CDR1 SGHVS and CDR2 FNYEAQ. The CDR3 is made up of 16 amino acids.

This clonotype was detected many times. CDR3 in DNA: TGCAGTGCTAGTAGTAGCGGGAGGGGGGATGAGCAGTTCTTC. Translating it yields CSASSSGRGDEQFF. This sequence joins TRBV20-1 and TRBJ2-1, with 11 nucleotides matching TRBD2. V lost 3 bases to trimming and J lost 8 bases; unmatched junction nucleotides: 6. Germline-derived CDR1 and CDR2 are DFQATT and SNEGSKA (reference sequence). The CDR3 covers 14 residues.

This clonotype was seen more than once but under ten times. This chain connects TRBV7-9 to TRBJ1-5; D unclear. V was cut by 2 bases and J by 5 bases, with 19 bases left in between. CDR3 size: 17 residues. Germline V gene sequence: CDR1 SEHNR, CDR2 FQNEAQ (reference sequence). The CDR3 nucleotides read TGTGCCAGCAGCTTATTTGTTGCAGGTGGACGTGATCAGCCCCAGCATTTT. It specifies CASSLFVAGGRDQPQHF. Drawing the rest from reference TRBV7-9 and TRBJ1-5, the complete variable domain is DTGVSQNPRHKITKRGQNVTFRCDPISEHNRLYWYRQTLGQGPEFLTYFQNEAQLEKSRLLSDRFSAERPKGSFSTLEIQRTEQGDSAMYLCASSLFVAGGRDQPQHFGDGTRLSIL.

There are many counts of this clonotype. The J gene is TRBJ1-3, the V gene TRBV12-3 or TRBV12-4; D not certain. Trimming stripped 5 bases from V and 0 bases from J, with 8 bases between. The CDR3 contains 14 residues. For the CDR3, the DNA is TGTGCCAGCAGTCCCGACCTCTCTGGAAACACCATATATTTT. Translated, it gives CASSPDLSGNTIYF.

The CDR3: CASSYGTSGILLQETQYF. The CDR3 DNA is TGTGCCAGCAGTTACGGGACTAGCGGGATATTATTACAAGAGACCCAGTACTTC. The chain has TRBV6-5 and TRBJ2-5; 13 bases align to TRBD2. CDR3 size: 18 residues. V gave up 2 bases and J gave up 2 bases; unmatched junction bases: 8. CDR1 is MNHEY, CDR2 SVGAGI, per germline.

The rearrangement links TRBV7-9 to TRBJ2-1; the D gene is possibly TRBD2 (6 bases). Trimming took off 6 bases at V and 3 bases at J, with 12 bases between the two ends. Germline V gene sequence: CDR1 SEHNR, CDR2 FQNEAQ (reference sequence). This CDR3 comprises 14 residues. The CDR3 DNA is TGTGCCAGCAGGGCCGGGGGAAACTACAATGAGCAGTTCTTC. Its protein is CASRAGGNYNEQFF.

This clonotype was seen ten or more times. The genes are TRBV18 and TRBJ2-3, with 10 positions matching TRBD2. From germline, CDR1 is KGHSH and CDR2 LQKENI. This CDR3 has 15 residues. V lost 3 bases, J lost 6 bases, and 6 bases stayed unmatched. CDR3 loop: CASSPSSGSPDTQYF. The DNA for the CDR3 is TGTGCCAGCTCACCGTCTAGCGGGAGCCCTGATACGCAGTATTTT.

This clonotype was seen only a few times. The CDR3 protein is CASSDRGDGANVLTF. As DNA, the CDR3 is TGTGCCAGCAGTGACAGGGGTGACGGGGCCAACGTCCTGACTTTC. The J gene is TRBJ2-6, the V gene TRBV6-4, with D tentatively TRBD1 (5 bases). The CDR3 sequence is 15 residues long. The germline V and J ends were trimmed by 2 bases and 4 bases, with 9 bases remaining between them. CDR1 is MRHNA and CDR2 is SNTAGT in the germline V gene.

This clonotype was counted only a few times. The V and J genes are TRBV9 and TRBJ1-2; D gene unclear. Trimming took 5 bases from V and 7 from J, leaving 15 bases between them. CDR3 length: 13 residues. Germline CDR1 and CDR2: SGDLS and YYNGEE. CDR3 in amino acids: CASSADIPSGYTF. DNA of the CDR3: TGTGCCAGCAGTGCAGACATTCCGAGTGGCTACACCTTC.

In its sample, this clonotype was seen many times. The chain links TRBV20-1 to TRBJ2-7; 11 bases are a match to TRBD2. Germline CDR1 reads DFQATT; CDR2 reads SNEGSKA (reference sequence). This CDR3 region has 14 residues. Trimming took 4 bases from V and 3 from J; bases not matched to a gene: 5. DNA for the CDR3: TGCAGTGCTATTATCACTAGCGGGGGCTACGAGCAGTACTTC. Amino acid sequence: CSAIITSGGYEQYF.